This T cell receptor (beta chain) was retrieved from a study of blood T cell repertoires in COVID-19. V lost 9 bases and J lost 8, with 11 bases in between. CDR3 length equals 12 residues. The germline V gene encodes CDR1 MNHNY and CDR2 SVGAGI (reference sequence). Clones were sequenced by immunoSEQ multiplex PCR, and TCRdb holds only the in-frame ones, with some missing. Of fewer than 130,000 clones listed, over 65% were seen once; the top ten hold 3% to 4%. The genes are TRBV6-6 and TRBJ1-6; D is unresolved. The origin of this receptor is an elderly woman with acute or convalescent COVID-19. Sequencing was done on a sample of peripheral blood. DNA of the CDR3: TGTGCCAGTGCTTACGGGGATTCACCCCTCCACTTT. The encoded protein is CASAYGDSPLHF.